Below are 27 T cell receptor beta chains sequenced from a single sample in a study of T-cell memory formation after mild COVID-19. TCRdb ran MiXCR on the 5' RACE reads and lists one entry per CDR3 protein. The table shows around 300,000 distinct CDR3 sequences, with roughly a fifth occurring only once. Sample: PBMCs or a T cell subset sorted from them (not recorded which). These receptors all come from a man aged 18 to 30 who had mild COVID-19 (a few samples of this study predate the infection). Cell type and time point are not known.

This clonotype was seen a few times. The rearrangement joins TRBV7-3 to TRBJ2-3; D remains ambiguous. The CDR3 is 15 residues long. The germline V gene encodes CDR1 SGHTA and CDR2 FQGTGA. Between the trimmed V and J ends, which lost 1 base and 4 bases, there was a span of 12 bases. The CDR3 reads CASSLSMVRADTQYF. The CDR3 nucleotides are TGTGCCAGCAGCTTAAGTATGGTACGGGCAGATACGCAGTATTTT.

The chain uses TRBV7-2 and TRBJ1-3; D is uncertain. Trimming took 5 bases from V and 4 from J, leaving 12 bases between them. Germline V gives CDR1 SGHTA, CDR2 FQGNSA. CDR3 length: 14 residues. The CDR3, as DNA: TGTGCCAGCAGCCGGGGTGGCCCCGGAAACACCATATATTTT. This codes for CASSRGGPGNTIYF.

The chain has TRBV11-2 and TRBJ1-3; D not certain. The germline V gene has CDR1 SGHAT and CDR2 FQNNGV. The CDR3 has 15 residues. Trimming pared 5 bases from V and 0 bases from J, leaving 11 bases between. CDR3 DNA sequence: TGTGCCAGCAGCCGTTCCACTAGCTCTGGAAACACCATATATTTT. It codes for CASSRSTSSGNTIYF.

This clonotype occurred a few times. This chain links TRBV24-1 with TRBJ2-5; 11 bases line up with TRBD2. CDR1 and CDR2 (germline): KGHDR, SFDVKD. The CDR3 consists of 15 residues. The junction had 4 bases not matched to a gene; V was cut back by 3 bases and J by 5 bases. CDR3 sequence: CATSDVAGGSETQYF. CDR3 nucleotide sequence: TGTGCCACCAGTGATGTAGCGGGGGGGTCGGAGACCCAGTACTTC.

This clonotype appeared a few times. The chain carries TRBV6-5 and TRBJ2-5; TRBD1 is a possible D gene (6 bases). With 4 bases removed from V and 5 bases from J, the gap between germline ends came to 11 bases. Germline V gene lookup returns CDR1 MNHEY and CDR2 SVGAGI. CDR3 length: 13 amino acids. The CDR3 here is CASSSPGAETQYF. CDR3 coding DNA: TGTGCCAGCAGTTCGCCAGGGGCCGAGACCCAGTACTTC.

This clonotype was counted a few times. The chain couples TRBV18 to TRBJ1-1; 9 bases agree with TRBD1. This CDR3 has 14 amino acids. Germline trimming cut 0 bases from V and 9 bases from J; bases unmatched to any gene: 5. Germline V gene sequence: CDR1 KGHSH, CDR2 LQKENI. The CDR3 coding sequence is TGTGCCAGCTCACCACCGGTAGGACAGGGGAAAGCTTTCTTT. Amino acid sequence: CASSPPVGQGKAFF.

This clonotype was observed a handful of times. CDR3 region: CASVDRVSSYNEQFF. The CDR3 DNA is TGTGCCAGCGTTGACAGGGTAAGCTCCTACAATGAGCAGTTCTTC. The chain carries TRBV6-2 or TRBV6-3 and TRBJ2-1, with 7 positions matching TRBD1. The CDR3 length is 15 residues. The V segment lost 8 bases and the J segment 0 bases; nucleotides outside the gene matches: 7. The V gene's germline CDR1 is MNHEY and CDR2 SVGEGT.

This rearrangement joins TRBV4-2 to TRBJ1-5; no reliable D call. Trimming took off 0 bases at V and 3 bases at J, with 12 bases between the two ends. Germline assignment: CDR1 LGHNA and CDR2 YNFKEQ. The CDR3 extends over 16 amino acids. The CDR3 nucleotides are TGTGCCAGCAGCCAAGAATTGGGAGACAACAATCAGCCCCAGCATTTT. This encodes CASSQELGDNNQPQHF.

The table lists this clonotype with a few counts. This rearrangement joins TRBV7-6 to TRBJ2-1; D gene ambiguous. Per the germline V gene, CDR1 is SGHVS and CDR2 is FNYEAQ. V was pared by 3 bases and J by 10 bases, with 7 bases between. The CDR3 sequence is 11 residues long. The CDR3 DNA is TGTGCCAGCAGCTTCTTCCTGGAGCAGTTCTTC. Encoded protein: CASSFFLEQFF.

The chain links TRBV18 to TRBJ1-3, with D perhaps matching TRBD1 (5 bases). CDR1 and CDR2 from the germline V gene are KGHSH and LQKENI. This CDR3 has 14 residues. V dropped 6 bases and J dropped 5 bases, with 14 bases sitting between them. The CDR3 nucleotides read TGTGCCAGCTCCCCGGGAGCAGGGCGAAACACCATATATTTT. It yields the protein CASSPGAGRNTIYF. The full variable domain, completed using reference TRBV18 and TRBJ1-3, is NAGVMQNPRHLVRRRGQEARLRCSPMKGHSHVYWYRQLPEEGLKFMVYLQKENIIDESGMPKERFSAEFPKEGPSILRIQQVVRGDSAAYFCASSPGAGRNTIYFGEGSWLTVV.

This clonotype came up a few times. The chain joins TRBV28 to TRBJ2-7; 7 nucleotides agree with TRBD1. V gave up 3 bases and J gave up 6 bases; unmatched junction bases: 2. Per germline, CDR1 MDHEN and CDR2 SYDVKM. The CDR3 spans 12 residues. CDR3 amino acids: CASSLTGLEQYV. The CDR3 DNA reads TGTGCCAGCAGTTTGACAGGGCTCGAGCAGTACGTC.

Only a few counts were recorded for this clonotype. V and J are TRBV5-1 and TRBJ2-3; D could derive from TRBD1 or TRBD2 (5 bases each). Per germline, CDR1 SGHRS and CDR2 YFSETQ. V lost 7 bases and J 6 bases, leaving 15 bases between the germline ends. CDR3 size: 13 residues. CDR3 nucleotides: TGCGCCAGCCGGGACGAGCTTTCGGATACGCAGTATTTT. Residues: CASRDELSDTQYF.

This chain joins TRBV6-2 or TRBV6-3 and TRBJ1-1; unclear D gene. Trimming took off 7 bases at V and 4 bases at J, with 16 bases between the two ends. The CDR3 covers 14 residues. CDR1 and CDR2 from the germline V gene are MNHEY and SVGEGT. DNA of the CDR3: TGTGCCAGCAAGGTCTGGGCGGCGATCACTGAAGCTTTCTTT. Its protein product is CASKVWAAITEAFF.

The rearrangement links TRBV7-2 to TRBJ2-2, with 10 positions matching TRBD2. The CDR3 consists of 15 residues. V was pared by 5 bases and J by 6 bases, with 6 bases of the junction left unmatched. Germline V lookup: CDR1 SGHTA, CDR2 FQGNSA. CDR3 in amino acids: CASSELAGYSGELFF. DNA for the CDR3: TGTGCCAGCAGCGAACTAGCGGGGTATTCCGGGGAGCTGTTTTTT.

V is TRBV10-3 and J is TRBJ1-5, with D possibly matching TRBD1 (6 bases). Per the germline V gene, CDR1 is ENHRY and CDR2 is SYGVKD. Deletions cut 6 bases from V and 4 bases from J, with 10 bases between. This CDR3 comprises 13 residues. This chain's CDR3 is CAISAQGNQPQHF. The CDR3 region has the DNA TGTGCCATCAGCGCACAGGGAAATCAGCCCCAGCATTTT.

Notes on this clonotype: A junction end diverges from the germline sequence, so it may reflect a read error. The chain recombines TRBV7-3 with TRBJ2-1; perhaps TRBD2 as D (6 bases). Germline V gene sequence: CDR1 SGHTA, CDR2 FQGTGA. CDR3 length: 14 amino acids. CDR3 DNA: TGTGCCAGCAGCTTCGGGGACTCCAACAATGAGCAGTTCTTC. Translating gives CASSFGDSNNEQFF.

This chain joins TRBV5-1 and TRBJ1-4, with 12 bases identical to TRBD1. Germline V gene data show CDR1 as SGHRS and CDR2 as YFSETQ. Trimming cost V 0 bases and J 8 bases; bases outside gene matches: 5. CDR3 length: 16 residues. CDR3 bases: TGCGCCAGCAGCTTGGCCGGGACAGGGGGCGGCGAAAAACTGTTTTTT. This gives the protein CASSLAGTGGGEKLFF.

This clonotype was seen only a few times. The V gene is TRBV6-6, the J gene TRBJ2-7, with a tentative D call TRBD1 (5 bases). The V end was cut by 0 bases, the J end by 4 bases, with 10 bases between. The germline CDR1 and CDR2 sequences are MNHNY and SVGAGI (reference sequence). This CDR3 contains 14 residues. The chain's CDR3 is CASSYSAGRYEQYF. Here the CDR3 DNA reads TGTGCCAGCAGTTACTCGGCAGGGCGATACGAGCAGTACTTC.

V is TRBV6-1 and J is TRBJ1-3, with 8 bases matching TRBD1. Germline-derived CDR1 and CDR2 are MNHNS and SASEGT. CDR3 length: 17 residues. V lost 0 bases, J lost 3 bases, and 7 bases stayed unmatched. This chain's CDR3 is CASSEALRGTGGNTIYF. CDR3 sequence (DNA): TGTGCCAGCAGTGAAGCGCTTCGCGGGACAGGTGGAAACACCATATATTTT.

The sample holds many counts of this clonotype. The chain combines TRBV2 with TRBJ2-7; D is uncertain. Germline lookup yields CDR1 SNHLY and CDR2 FYNNEI. The CDR3 extends over 13 amino acids. V gave up 1 base and J gave up 6 bases, with 10 bases separating them. The CDR3 here is CASSEVFFPEQYV. The CDR3 region has the DNA TGTGCCAGCAGTGAAGTGTTCTTTCCCGAGCAGTACGTC.

The chain combines TRBV28 with TRBJ2-1, with no clear D. Looked up from germline, CDR1 is MDHEN and CDR2 is SYDVKM. The CDR3 has 15 amino acids. Trimming pared 3 bases from V and 4 bases from J, leaving 13 bases between. The CDR3 spells CASSFSLALYNEQFF. CDR3 DNA sequence: TGTGCCAGCAGTTTCTCGCTGGCCCTTTACAATGAGCAGTTCTTC.

This clonotype occurred a few times. The CDR3 region is CASGRQSQYTGELFF. CDR3 sequence (DNA): TGTGCTAGTGGTCGCCAGTCCCAGTACACCGGGGAGCTGTTTTTT. J is TRBJ2-2 and V is TRBV12-5, with D unresolved. Per the germline V gene, CDR1 is LGHNT and CDR2 is FRNRAP. The CDR3 sequence is 15 residues long. Between the trimmed V and J ends, which lost 5 bases and 3 bases, there was a span of 13 bases.

This chain connects TRBV11-2 to TRBJ1-2; 7 nucleotides agree with TRBD1. The CDR3 has 15 residues. The trim removed 3 bases at V and 8 bases at J, leaving 12 bases unmatched. Per germline, CDR1 SGHAT and CDR2 FQNNGV. Here the CDR3 DNA reads TGTGCCAGCAGCTTGGGCAGGGGGTCCTCGCGGGGCTACACCTTC. Protein product: CASSLGRGSSRGYTF.

The rearrangement joins TRBV7-2 to TRBJ2-5; D is perhaps TRBD2 (5 bases). The CDR3 is 14 amino acids. Germline CDR1 reads SGHTA; CDR2 reads FQGNSA. V lost 5 bases and J lost 4, with 14 bases in between. The DNA of the CDR3 is TGTGCCAGCAGCAGACCGGGATTTAGAGAGACCCAGTACTTC. It yields the protein CASSRPGFRETQYF.

There are a few counts of this clonotype. CDR3 DNA: TGCGCCAGCAGCCAAGAGGGCAGAGAAGAGACCCAGTACTTC. This translates into CASSQEGREETQYF. The chain joins TRBV5-1 to TRBJ2-5; possible D gene TRBD2, 5 bases. Trimming removed 4 bases from V and 3 bases from J, with 13 bases in between. Germline V gene sequence: CDR1 SGHRS, CDR2 YFSETQ. The length of the CDR3 is 14 residues.

The chain combines TRBV12-3 or TRBV12-4 with TRBJ1-1, with D unresolved. With 7 bases removed from V and 8 bases from J, the gap between germline ends came to 14 bases. This CDR3 has 12 residues. The CDR3 loop is CASTSPSGEAFF. The CDR3 DNA follows: TGTGCCAGCACGTCGCCGTCGGGGGAAGCTTTCTTT.

This clonotype was recorded a few times. The chain has TRBV28 and TRBJ2-3; TRBD1 matches at 9 bases. There are 18 residues in the CDR3. Trimming removed 5 bases from V and 1 base from J; junction bases left unmatched: 13. Per germline, CDR1 MDHEN and CDR2 SYDVKM. The DNA for the CDR3 is TGTGCCAGCAGTCTACCGGGACAGGGCTTTTCCCGCACAGATACGCAGTATTTT. This encodes CASSLPGQGFSRTDTQYF.